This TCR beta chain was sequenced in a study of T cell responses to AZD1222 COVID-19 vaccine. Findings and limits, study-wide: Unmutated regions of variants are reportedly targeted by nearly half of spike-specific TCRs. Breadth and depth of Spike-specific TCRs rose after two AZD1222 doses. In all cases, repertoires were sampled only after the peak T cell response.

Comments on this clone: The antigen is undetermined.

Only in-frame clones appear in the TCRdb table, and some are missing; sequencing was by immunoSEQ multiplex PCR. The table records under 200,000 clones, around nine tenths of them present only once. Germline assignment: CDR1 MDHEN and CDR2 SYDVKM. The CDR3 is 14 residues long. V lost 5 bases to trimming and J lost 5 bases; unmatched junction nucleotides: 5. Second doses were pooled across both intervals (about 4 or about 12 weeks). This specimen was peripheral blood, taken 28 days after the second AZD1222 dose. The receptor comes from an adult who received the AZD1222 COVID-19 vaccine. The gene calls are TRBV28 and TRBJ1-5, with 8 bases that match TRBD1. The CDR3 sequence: CASSAPRGHQPQHF. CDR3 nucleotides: TGTGCCAGCAGTGCTCCCAGGGGGCATCAGCCCCAGCATTTT.